This record covers a single TCR beta chain. The data were produced by immunoSEQ multiplex PCR, yet TCRdb's version contains in-frame clones alone and is incomplete. The sample has 90,000 to 100,000 clones; roughly 74% are singletons. The CDR3 totals 17 residues. Trimming took off 3 bases at V and 7 bases at J, with 19 bases between the two ends. From germline, CDR1 is MRHNA and CDR2 SNTAGT. This sample is drawn from a study of radiotherapy plus CTLA-4 blockade in lung cancer. The sequences come from peripheral blood, collected from a patient treated with radiotherapy plus ipilimumab. The sequence derives from a human donor with non-small cell lung cancer who had a partial response to radiotherapy plus ipilimumab. Some clones in this sample may be carry-over from other donors' samples. The chain recombines TRBV6-4 with TRBJ1-6; perhaps TRBD1 as D (5 bases). The CDR3 DNA sequence: TGTGCCAGCAGTGAGAGTCTGACAGAGGACCTCAATTCACCCCTCCACTTT. Protein product: CASSESLTEDLNSPLHF.